The table lists the clone carrying this TCR beta chain with a count of one. Its antigen is unidentified. The sample belongs to a study of cytomegalovirus exposure and HLA in healthy donors. Whole-study findings and limits: A later analysis linked a missense variant in DCLRE1C to the trimming of TCR beta V and J genes. Per a later analysis, roughly 17,000 TCR beta sequences showed association with HLA alleles at 0.05 false discovery rate. Within an earlier analysis, most TCR beta V segments proved productive either about 87% or about 30% of the time.

PCR employed 60 Vbeta and 13 Jbeta primers. Clones were read by immunoSEQ multiplex PCR, and TCRdb kept only the in-frame ones, dropping some. The table shows about 130,000 clones, with approximately 78% occurring only once. Germline CDR1 SEHNR, CDR2 FQNEAQ (reference sequence). Trimming took off 5 bases at V and 5 bases at J, with 14 bases between the two ends. CDR3 length equals 14 residues. The TCR originated in a man younger than 45 in good health and CMV-seropositive. Sequencing was carried out using PBMCs. This sequence joins TRBV7-9 and TRBJ2-3, with a tentative D call TRBD2 (6 bases). Here the CDR3 DNA reads TGTGCCAGCAGCGTGGGGCTAGCGATAGATACGCAGTATTTT. Its protein product is CASSVGLAIDTQYF.